Listed below are T cell receptor beta chains from one sample, sequenced in a study of human T cells and chemical hapten exposure. TCRdb reprocessed the RACE reads via MiXCR and lists one record per CDR3 protein. The table includes 50,000 to 80,000 distinct CDR3 sequences, roughly 11% detected once. The sample consisted of whole blood, taken in connection with sensitization to the hapten diphenylcyclopropenone (DPC). The receptors shown here come from a woman aged 25 to 39 with alopecia areata. Some clones in this sample may be carry-over from other donors' samples. CDR3s include the opening cysteine and the closing phenylalanine or tryptophan. The D gene is left open where the match is weak. Size values are once, few and many counts, or a class for expanded clones, and some rows have none.

TRBV7-8	TRBJ1-1	NA	few	CASSIGTVGEAFF	TGTGCCAGCAGCATCGGGACGGTAGGGGAAGCTTTCTTT
TRBV3-1	TRBJ2-1	TRBD2	NA	CASSQGGGNNEQFF	TGTGCCAGCAGCCAAGGGGGGGGAAACAATGAGCAGTTCTTC
TRBV2	TRBJ1-1	NA	few	CAIPRGGTEAFF	TGTGCCATCCCCCGGGGGGGCACTGAAGCTTTCTTT
TRBV7-6	TRBJ2-3	TRBD2	few	CASSKRARTSGTSTDTQYF	TGTGCCAGCAGCAAAAGAGCCCGGACTAGCGGTACTAGCACAGATACGCAGTATTTT
TRBV28	TRBJ1-5	TRBD1	many	CASLEGAISNQPQHF	TGTGCCAGCTTAGAGGGGGCAATTAGCAATCAGCCCCAGCATTTT
TRBV11-3	TRBJ1-3	NA	NA	CASSSTGHSGNTIYF	TGTGCCAGCAGCTCAACGGGTCACTCTGGAAACACCATATATTTT
TRBV3-1	TRBJ2-2	NA	NA	CASSQDPPETGNTGELFF	TGTGCCAGCAGCCAAGATCCGCCGGAGACAGGGAACACCGGGGAGCTGTTTTTT
TRBV18	TRBJ2-5	NA	many	CASSPTGVGQETQYF	TGTGCCAGCTCACCCACTGGGGTGGGACAAGAGACCCAGTACTTC
TRBV2	TRBJ2-1	NA	many	CASSGVASRFGNEQFF	TGTGCCAGCAGTGGAGTGGCTAGTAGGTTTGGGAATGAGCAGTTCTTC
TRBV25-1	TRBJ2-3	TRBD1	NA	CASSERHGQGVDTQYF	TGTGCCAGCAGTGAGCGACATGGACAGGGGGTAGATACGCAGTATTTT
TRBV6-1	TRBJ1-2	NA	many	CASSETAAASQIDGYTF	TGTGCCAGCAGTGAAACCGCCGCGGCCAGCCAAATAGATGGCTACACCTTC
TRBV28	TRBJ2-1	TRBD2	NA	CASSLSLWFSMASGKRNNEQFF	TGTGCCAGCAGTTTGAGTTTATGGTTTTCGATGGCTAGCGGGAAAAGGAACAATGAGCAGTTCTTC
TRBV5-8	TRBJ2-1	TRBD1	NA	CASSLGGTGASEQFF	TGTGCCAGCAGCTTGGGCGGGACAGGGGCATCTGAGCAGTTCTTC
TRBV5-6	TRBJ2-3	NA	many	CASSLPQRDTQYF	TGTGCCAGCAGCTTACCCCAACGGGATACGCAGTATTTT
TRBV9	TRBJ1-3	NA	NA	CASSVDLSTIYF	TGTGCCAGCAGCGTAGACTTAAGTACCATATATTTT
TRBV6-5	TRBJ1-5	NA	few	CASRGHSNQPQHF	TGTGCCAGCAGGGGACATAGCAATCAGCCCCAGCATTTT
TRBV3-1	TRBJ2-3	NA	few	CASSQRRGGSDTQYF	TGTGCCAGCAGCCAGAGGCGAGGGGGATCAGATACGCAGTATTTT